The clone carrying this T cell receptor beta chain came up many times. The target antigen is unknown. A second 7 to 11 cycle PCR used barcoded and J-beta primers. Each cDNA molecule carried a tag from a template-switch adaptor that contained 12 random nucleotides. TCRdb ran MiXCR on the 5' RACE reads and lists one entry per CDR3 protein. The profile covers approximately 850,000 distinct CDR3 sequences, with around 42% appearing a single time and under 20% taken by the ten largest. The data stem from a study of blood T cells in healthy people across ages. Background on the study: Template switching caught about one barcoded beta molecule for each two T cells. General study results and limits: Age brought a roughly linear fall in TCR beta diversity measured per million T cells.

The CDR3 sequence is 12 residues long. The V end was cut by 2 bases, the J end by 7 bases, with 6 bases between. Total RNA amounts of at least 6 micrograms were extracted per sample. Sequencing used blood. The chain joins TRBV12-3 or TRBV12-4 to TRBJ2-1, with D hard to call. The TCR comes from a man aged 55 to 69 in good health. The CDR3 protein is CASSLSRNEQFF. The CDR3, as DNA: TGTGCCAGCAGTTTATCTCGGAATGAGCAGTTCTTC.